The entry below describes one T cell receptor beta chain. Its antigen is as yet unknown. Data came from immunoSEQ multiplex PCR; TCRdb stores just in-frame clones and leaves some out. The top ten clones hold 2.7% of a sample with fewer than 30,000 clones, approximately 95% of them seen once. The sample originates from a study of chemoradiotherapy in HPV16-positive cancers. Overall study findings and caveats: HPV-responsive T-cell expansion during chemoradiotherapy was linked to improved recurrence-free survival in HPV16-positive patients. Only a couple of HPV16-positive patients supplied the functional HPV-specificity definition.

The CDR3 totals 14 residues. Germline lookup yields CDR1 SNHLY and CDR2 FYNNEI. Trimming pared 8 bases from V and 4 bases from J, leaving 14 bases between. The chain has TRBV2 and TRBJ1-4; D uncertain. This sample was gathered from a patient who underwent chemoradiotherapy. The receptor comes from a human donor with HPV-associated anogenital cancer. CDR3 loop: CASRQGTDNEKLFF. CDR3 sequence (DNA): TGTGCCAGCCGACAAGGAACAGATAATGAAAAACTGTTTTTT.